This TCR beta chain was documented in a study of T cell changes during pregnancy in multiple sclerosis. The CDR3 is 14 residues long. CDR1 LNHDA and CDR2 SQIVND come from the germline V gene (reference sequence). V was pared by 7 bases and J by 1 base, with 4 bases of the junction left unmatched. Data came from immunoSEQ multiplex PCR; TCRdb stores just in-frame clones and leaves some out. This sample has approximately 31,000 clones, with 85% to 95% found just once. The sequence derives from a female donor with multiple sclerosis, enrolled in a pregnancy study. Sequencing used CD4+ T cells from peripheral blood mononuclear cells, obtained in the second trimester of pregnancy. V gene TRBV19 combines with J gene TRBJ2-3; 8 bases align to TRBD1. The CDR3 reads CASTPDRGTDTQYF. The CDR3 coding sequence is TGTGCCAGTACCCCGGACAGGGGCACAGATACGCAGTATTTT.